This T cell receptor (beta chain) came from a study of human versus mouse CDR3 diversity and MHC coevolution. Study overall: Samples had between about 5.5 x 10^6 and 1.7 x 10^7 valid reads.

CDR1 SGHTA and CDR2 FQGNSA come from the germline V gene. V was clipped by 1 base and J by 8 bases; unmatched bases: 7. The CDR3 loop spans 14 amino acids. General study results and limits: On average, humans showed more CDR3 deletions and insertions than mice. Human T cells underwent selection on roughly six different MHC II alleles. Clonal inequality was lowest in two of the three human donors.

The protocol was immunoSEQ multiplex PCR, while the TCRdb copy is restricted to in-frame clones and leaves out a portion. This sample has 80,000 or so clones, with 93% found just once. This clone occurred once. Antigen unknown. The origin of this receptor is a person aged 30 to 69 in good health. The chain uses TRBV7-2 and TRBJ1-2; TRBD1 matches 7 bases. Sequencing input: naive CD4+ T cells from blood. Subset noted: CD45RO-negative CD62L-positive naive CD4 T cells. The CDR3 protein is CASSLGQGQWGYTF. The DNA for the CDR3 is TGTGCCAGCAGCTTAGGGCAGGGACAGTGGGGCTACACCTTC.